The rows below give T cell receptor beta chains drawn from one sample of a study of early stage breast cancer tumors. Some clones are missing from TCRdb's copy, which holds only in-frame ones; the method was immunoSEQ multiplex PCR. The sample holds several thousand clones, 70% to 75% seen once. The sample was normal breast tissue next to the tumor. All receptors come from a person aged 55 to 69 with breast cancer. The CDR3 runs from the conserved cysteine through the conserved F or W. A D gene is named only where the DNA matches it firmly. The size field is filled for only some rows; it gives once, few, many or a size class.

NA	TRBV18	NA	TRBJ1-2	TGTGCCAGCTCACGAGAGGGGGAGAGTGGCTATGGCTACACCTTC	CASSREGESGYGYTF
TRBD1	TRBV10-3	few	TRBJ2-1	TGTGCCACCCAACAGGGGGCTAAGGGGCAGTTCTTC	CATQQGAKGQFF
NA	TRBV4-2	NA	TRBJ2-1	TGTGCCAGCAGCCAAGCCAGGGGCGGGTGGTCAAGCAATGAGCAGTTCTTC	CASSQARGGWSSNEQFF
TRBD2	TRBV27	NA	TRBJ2-6	TGTGCCAGCAGTTCCCGGGGGGGTCCCTCTGGGGCCAACGTCCTGACTTTC	CASSSRGGPSGANVLTF
TRBD1	TRBV29-1	NA	TRBJ1-2	TGCAGCGTCGGGGACAGGCGAAACTATGGCTACACCTTC	CSVGDRRNYGYTF
NA	TRBV7-2	NA	TRBJ2-7	TGTGCCAGCAGCCAACGGTCCAGGGTTGGCGAGCAGTACTTC	CASSQRSRVGEQYF
TRBD1	TRBV27	NA	TRBJ2-7	TGTGCCAGCAGTCCCGGACAGGGGATCTACGAGCAGTACTTC	CASSPGQGIYEQYF
TRBD1	TRBV6-1	NA	TRBJ2-1	TGTGCCAGCAGTGGGGGACAGCGACTATACAATGAGCAGTTCTTC	CASSGGQRLYNEQFF
TRBD2	TRBV11-3	NA	TRBJ2-3	TGTGCCAGCAGCTTCACCCGGGAGGGCCCTGAAGATACGCAGTATTTT	CASSFTREGPEDTQYF
NA	TRBV7-9	NA	TRBJ2-5	TGTGCCAGCAGCTTAGGCGGTTCCCAAGAGACCCAGTACTTC	CASSLGGSQETQYF
NA	TRBV28	NA	TRBJ2-6	TGTGCCAGTCGCAGGCTCATCTCTGGGGCCAACGTCCTGACTTTC	CASRRLISGANVLTF
NA	TRBV7-2	NA	TRBJ1-1	TGTGCCAGCAGCCCCAGGTCTGAAGCTTTCTTT	CASSPRSEAFF
NA	TRBV7-2	NA	TRBJ1-5	TGTGCCAGCAGCTTAGCCATGAGGCAGCCCCAGCATTTT	CASSLAMRQPQHF
NA	TRBV7-9	NA	TRBJ2-2	TGTGCCAGCAGCTTGCAACAGGGCGGGGAGCTGTTTTTT	CASSLQQGGELFF
TRBD2	TRBV5-4	NA	TRBJ2-7	TGTGCCAGCAGCACGTGGACTAGCGGGAGTGGGTACGAGCAGTACTTC	CASSTWTSGSGYEQYF
TRBD1	TRBV6-6	NA	TRBJ2-7	TGTGCCAGCAGCAAAGCCCCGGACAGGGCCGAGCAGTACTTC	CASSKAPDRAEQYF
NA	TRBV5-4	NA	TRBJ1-5	TGTGCCAGCAGCTCCAGGAGGAAGGGTCAGCCCCAGCATTTT	CASSSRRKGQPQHF
TRBD2	TRBV19	NA	TRBJ2-5	TGTGCCAGTAGTCTGTCGCGGGAGGGCCTGGGGACCCAGTACTTC	CASSLSREGLGTQYF
TRBD2	TRBV18	NA	TRBJ2-1	TGTGCCAGCTCACCTCTGTCGTTTGAACGGACTAGCGGTAATGAGCAGTTCTTC	CASSPLSFERTSGNEQFF
TRBD2	TRBV19	NA	TRBJ2-7	TGTGCCAGTAGTTTACTAGCGGGAGGGCGGTACGAGCAGTACTTC	CASSLLAGGRYEQYF
NA	TRBV28	NA	TRBJ1-2	TGTGCCAGCAAGCCCCTAGGGGCCAACTATGGCTACACCTTC	CASKPLGANYGYTF
NA	TRBV4-1	medium-sized	TRBJ2-7	TGCGCCAGCAGCCAAGATCAGAACACCTACGAGCAGTACTTC	CASSQDQNTYEQYF
TRBD2	TRBV9	once	TRBJ2-7	TGTGCCAGCAGCGTAGGTCTAGCGGGAACCTCCCACGAGCAGTACTTC	CASSVGLAGTSHEQYF
TRBD1	TRBV5-4	NA	TRBJ1-1	TGTGCCAGCAGCCGGGGGGGGACAGTGATCACTGAAGCTTTCTTT	CASSRGGTVITEAFF
NA	TRBV30	NA	TRBJ1-5	TGTGCCTGGAGTGCTGGTAGTTCTAGCAATCAGCCCCAGCATTTT	CAWSAGSSSNQPQHF
NA	TRBV11-2	NA	TRBJ1-1	TGTGCCAGCAGCTTTAGAAGTCAGAACACTGAAGCTTTCTTT	CASSFRSQNTEAFF
TRBD2	TRBV19	few	TRBJ2-5	TGTGCCAGTAGTCGGGGCGAGACTAGCGGGAGGAGGGGAGAGACCCAGTACTTC	CASSRGETSGRRGETQYF
TRBD2	TRBV30	NA	TRBJ2-7	TGTGCCTGGAGTCTGAGCGGGAGGGATGAGCAGTACTTC	CAWSLSGRDEQYF
NA	TRBV21-1	NA	TRBJ2-1	TGTGCCAGCAGCAAGGGTGGTGGGACAGGGAACAATGAGCAGTTCTTC	CASSKGGGTGNNEQFF
TRBD2	TRBV9	NA	TRBJ2-1	TGTGCCAGCAGCGTAGGGACTAGCGGGTACAATGAGCAGTTCTTC	CASSVGTSGYNEQFF
TRBD1	TRBV6-1	NA	TRBJ1-1	TGTGCCAGCAGTCAGGGGGCGCACACTGAAGCTTTCTTT	CASSQGAHTEAFF
NA	TRBV4-2	NA	TRBJ2-5	TGTGCCAGCAGCCCTCAGGGACTTGGGGAGACCCAGTACTTC	CASSPQGLGETQYF
TRBD1	TRBV6-1	few	TRBJ1-4	TGTGCCAGCAGGCCGACAGGGGTAAAACTGTTTTTT	CASRPTGVKLFF
NA	TRBV7-7	NA	TRBJ2-3	TGTGCTAGCAGCTTAGCGGAGGCAGATACGCAGTATTTT	CASSLAEADTQYF
TRBD1	TRBV7-8	NA	TRBJ1-2	TGTGCCAGCAGCTCGTTTGGGACAGGGAACGGTGGCTACACCTTC	CASSSFGTGNGGYTF
TRBD2	TRBV30	NA	TRBJ2-5	TGTGCCTGCCAGCCGGGGGGAGAAGAGACCCAGTACTTC	CACQPGGEETQYF
TRBD1	TRBV5-5	NA	TRBJ1-2	TGTGCCAGCAGCTTGGGCGGGACAGACCTCTTAGGGTATGGCTACACCTTC	CASSLGGTDLLGYGYTF
TRBD2	TRBV29-1	NA	TRBJ2-1	TGCAGCGTGGGCGGGACTACCATAAGTAATGAGCAGTTCTTC	CSVGGTTISNEQFF
TRBD2	TRBV28	NA	TRBJ2-1	TGTGCCAGCAGTTTTGGTTCCGGGAGGGCCAGGAATGAGCAGTTCTTC	CASSFGSGRARNEQFF
NA	TRBV18	NA	TRBJ1-1	TGTGCCAGCCAACCATTGATGGGGGAGGGCACTGAAGCTTTCTTT	CASQPLMGEGTEAFF
TRBD2	TRBV6-4	NA	TRBJ2-7	TGTGCCAGCAGTGACTCGAATAGCGGGGGGGATTGTGAGCAGTACTTC	CASSDSNSGGDCEQYF
NA	TRBV6-1	few	TRBJ1-4	TGTGCCAGCAGTGACACAACAGGTAGAGAAAAACTGTTTTTT	CASSDTTGREKLFF
TRBD1	TRBV9	NA	TRBJ2-5	TGTGCCAGCAGCCCCCGGACAGGGGGTTCTCAAGAGACCCAGTACTTC	CASSPRTGGSQETQYF